Shown below are 18 T cell receptor beta chains from a single sample sequenced in a study of T cells in Graves' hyperthyroidism and ophthalmopathy. The investigators amplified TCR beta CDR3 regions from RNA transcripts. HTBI primers were the set used in a first-round RT-PCR of the TCR CDR3. TCRdb recomputed calls from the multiplex PCR reads with MiXCR, one row per CDR3 protein. The table records around 690,000 distinct CDR3 sequences, 15% to 20% of them present only once. The sequenced sample consisted of blood. Source of these receptors: a man aged 45-65 years with Graves' hyperthyroidism.

This clonotype was recorded at least ten times. The chain joins TRBV13 to TRBJ2-5; D ambiguous. The CDR3 spans 13 residues. Trimming left V 4 bases short and J 10 bases short, with 16 bases between. CDR1 is PRHDT, CDR2 FYEKMQ, per germline (reference sequence). DNA for the CDR3: TGTGCCAGCAGCTACGAACGACACGAGGACCAGTACTTC. Translated, it gives CASSYERHEDQYF.

The chain is built from TRBV24-1 and TRBJ1-6; no clear D. Looked up from germline, CDR1 is KGHDR and CDR2 is SFDVKD. V was shortened by 9 bases and J by 10 bases, with 12 bases between the two germline ends. This CDR3 spans 12 amino acids. CDR3 region: CATGPFVSPLHF. The CDR3 DNA reads as TGTGCCACCGGGCCGTTTGTGTCACCCCTCCACTTT.

Comments on this clonotype: The conserved closing phenylalanine or tryptophan is absent in this CDR3, likely reflecting a read error. The chain carries TRBV6-5 and TRBJ2-5; D is perhaps TRBD1 or TRBD2 (5 bases each). The CDR3 runs 14 residues. V was shortened by 0 bases and J by 5 bases, with 10 bases between the two germline ends. The germline V gene encodes CDR1 MNHEY and CDR2 SVGAGI. CDR3 residues: CASSYSSGSETQYL. CDR3 coding DNA: TGTGCCAGCAGTTACTCATCAGGGAGTGAGACCCAGTACCTC.

This clonotype was seen only once. A clone one base away is much larger, so this may be a read error. The rearrangement uses TRBV28 and TRBJ1-2; 7 bases map to TRBD1. The V and J ends lost 2 bases and 9 bases, in that order; junction bases with no gene match: 9. CDR3 length: 14 amino acids. Germline loops: CDR1 MDHEN, CDR2 SYDVKM. The DNA of the CDR3 is TGTGCCAGCAGTTTAGGAGAGACAGGGCGTCGCTACACCTTC. This codes for CASSLGETGRRYTF.

The chain has TRBV30 and TRBJ1-5; no clear D gene. The CDR3 is 14 residues long. V was clipped by 2 bases and J by 3 bases, with 11 bases between them. Germline-derived CDR1 and CDR2 are GTSNPN and SVGIG (reference sequence). CDR3 region: CAWSKWTDNQPQHF. The CDR3 bases are TGTGCCTGGAGTAAATGGACGGACAATCAGCCCCAGCATTTT.

Ten or more counts support this clonotype. This chain uses TRBV6-1 with TRBJ1-2; TRBD1 might be the D (5 bases). The CDR3 contains 14 residues. Germline CDR1 MNHNS, CDR2 SASEGT. V lost 7 bases and J 2 bases, leaving 14 bases between the germline ends. For the CDR3, the DNA is TGTGCCAGCAATGAGGCGGGGGGAAACTATGGCTACACCTTC. Translation: CASNEAGGNYGYTF.

V gene TRBV20-1 combines with J gene TRBJ1-5; 10 nucleotides line up with TRBD1. J gave up 6 bases and V 1 base, and 6 bases lay outside the gene matches. CDR1 is DFQATT, CDR2 SNEGSKA, per germline (reference sequence). This CDR3 is 15 amino acids long. CDR3 DNA: TGCAGTGCTAGAGGGGGGACAGGGGTTCGTCAGCCCCAGCATTTT. Amino acids: CSARGGTGVRQPQHF.

This clonotype has a count of ten or more. The chain uses TRBV28 and TRBJ2-5; TRBD2 aligns across 10 bases. The germline V gene has CDR1 MDHEN and CDR2 SYDVKM. The length of the CDR3 is 15 residues. The trim removed 5 bases at V and 2 bases at J, leaving 5 bases unmatched. The CDR3 DNA is TGTGCCAGCAGTCCCGGGACTAGCGAACAAGAGACCCAGTACTTC. It is translated as CASSPGTSEQETQYF.

This clonotype was counted many times. This CDR3 is CASLGYQGPGTEAFF. The CDR3 nucleotides read TGTGCCAGCTTGGGGTATCAGGGGCCGGGAACTGAAGCTTTCTTT. V usage is TRBV12-3 or TRBV12-4 and J usage is TRBJ1-1, with a tentative D call TRBD1 (6 bases). The CDR3 runs 15 residues. Trimming cost V 8 bases and J 5 bases, with 21 bases left between them.

This clonotype was recorded many times. The chain recombines TRBV24-1 with TRBJ2-1, with no clear D. This CDR3 is 15 amino acids long. In germline, CDR1 is KGHDR, CDR2 SFDVKD. V dropped 3 bases and J dropped 0 bases, with 8 bases sitting between them. CDR3 coding DNA: TGTGCCACCAGTGATACAGTTAGCTCCTACAATGAGCAGTTCTTC. It encodes CATSDTVSSYNEQFF.

This clonotype was recorded many times. The rearrangement links TRBV28 to TRBJ2-7; 7 bases are a match to TRBD2. Germline values: CDR1 MDHEN, CDR2 SYDVKM. V gave up 5 bases and J gave up 3 bases; unmatched junction bases: 7. The CDR3 runs 14 residues. The CDR3 DNA sequence: TGTGCCAGCAGTCCCCGCGGGGGTCGCTACGAGCAGTACTTC. Protein product: CASSPRGGRYEQYF.

V usage is TRBV20-1 and J usage is TRBJ2-7, with D tentatively TRBD2 (5 bases). Germline values: CDR1 DFQATT, CDR2 SNEGSKA (reference sequence). The length of the CDR3 is 15 residues. The germline V and J ends were trimmed by 3 bases and 1 base, with 16 bases remaining between them. CDR3: CSASGKGVFSYEQYF. DNA of the CDR3: TGCAGTGCTAGTGGAAAGGGAGTTTTTTCCTACGAGCAGTACTTC.

This clonotype was seen a few times. The rearrangement joins TRBV28 to TRBJ1-1, with D uncertain. The CDR3 consists of 13 residues. Germline values: CDR1 MDHEN, CDR2 SYDVKM. Trimming pared 1 base from V and 4 bases from J, leaving 7 bases between. CDR3 coding DNA: TGTGCCAGCAGTTTATCTGAAGGCACTGAAGCTTTCTTT. Translated: CASSLSEGTEAFF.

This clonotype was found a few times. V and J are TRBV30 and TRBJ2-6, with no clear D. V was clipped by 3 bases and J by 0 bases, with 3 bases between them. The CDR3 contains 13 residues. Germline V CDR1 and CDR2: GTSNPN, SVGIG (reference sequence). As DNA, the CDR3 is TGTGCCTGGAGGGTCTCTGGGGCCAACGTCCTGACTTTC. Encoded protein: CAWRVSGANVLTF. The variable domain in full, completed from reference TRBV30 and TRBJ2-6, reads SQTIHQWPATLVQPVGSPLSLECTVEGTSNPNLYWYRQAAGRGLQLLFYSVGIGQISSEVPQNLSASRPQDRQFILSSKKLLLSDSGFYLCAWRVSGANVLTFGAGSRLTVL.

This clonotype was seen repeatedly, ten times or more. V usage is TRBV6-1 and J usage is TRBJ2-7; D is possibly TRBD2 (6 bases). V was pared by 8 bases and J by 0 bases, with 20 bases between. Germline V CDR1 and CDR2: MNHNS, SASEGT. CDR3 length: 16 amino acids. The chain's CDR3 is CASRELFSGPSYEQYF. CDR3 DNA sequence: TGTGCCAGCCGCGAATTGTTCAGCGGGCCCTCCTACGAGCAGTACTTC.

J is TRBJ2-1 and V is TRBV5-1, with 8 bases that match TRBD2. Looked up from germline, CDR1 is SGHRS and CDR2 is YFSETQ. The CDR3 contains 16 residues. The V and J ends lost 0 bases and 8 bases, in that order; junction bases with no gene match: 10. The CDR3 protein is CASSLVPGGLSDEQFF. Written as DNA, the CDR3 is TGCGCCAGCAGCTTGGTACCGGGAGGGCTATCTGATGAGCAGTTCTTC.

There are a few counts of this clonotype. The rearrangement uses TRBV20-1 and TRBJ1-2, with D possibly matching TRBD1 (6 bases). The CDR3 contains 14 residues. V dropped 6 bases and J dropped 2 bases, with 16 bases sitting between them. Germline CDR1 DFQATT, CDR2 SNEGSKA (reference sequence). CDR3 DNA sequence: TGCAGTGCCAATTCCAGGGGCCTGAACTATGGCTACACCTTC. Its translation is CSANSRGLNYGYTF.

This clonotype was detected a few times. CDR3 sequence: CSVNREVTEAFF. CDR3 nucleotide sequence: TGCAGCGTCAACCGGGAGGTCACTGAAGCTTTCTTT. The rearrangement joins TRBV29-1 to TRBJ1-1; no clear D. The CDR3 consists of 12 residues. Germline CDR1 is SQVTM and CDR2 is ANQGSEA. Deletions cut 6 bases from V and 4 bases from J, with 12 bases between.